The 19 T cell receptor beta chains given below trace back to one sample, sequenced in a study of glioma-infiltrating T cells (dated by TCRdb to between 2015 and 2016). Sequencing instrument: Illumina MiSeq. The iRepertoire nested amplicon-rescue multiplex PCR (arm-PCR) platform was used to amplify TCR alpha and beta CDR3 regions from RNA. Starting from the raw public reads, TCRdb applied fastp trimming at Q25, assembled clones with MiXCR and retained in-frame beta chains. Identical CDR3 protein sequences are pooled into one entry, listed with their most common genes and DNA. This sample comprises about 5,400 distinct CDR3 sequences, nearly 45% of them detected only once. Together, the top ten hold approximately 24% of the sample. The material sequenced was glioma tissue, nonneoplastic brain tissue, or PBMCs (not recorded which). All receptors come from a human donor with low-grade glioma or glioblastoma, undergoing nonglioma brain surgery, or in good health (not recorded which).

Ten or more counts support this clonotype. The chain recombines TRBV29-1 with TRBJ2-1, with a possible D match to TRBD2 (6 bases). The CDR3 totals 14 residues. Germline loops: CDR1 SQVTM, CDR2 ANQGSEA. Trimming pared 6 bases from V and 1 base from J, leaving 13 bases between. CDR3 amino acids: CSVYGTFSYNEQFF. DNA for the CDR3: TGCAGCGTGTACGGGACTTTTTCCTACAATGAGCAGTTCTTC.

A word on this clonotype: At one boundary the junction diverges from the germline segment, which might be a read error. The chain has TRBV11-2 and TRBJ1-6; D unresolved. In germline, CDR1 is SGHAT, CDR2 FQNNGV. The CDR3 has 12 residues. The CDR3 loop is CASSLNNSPLQF. The CDR3 DNA follows: TGTGCCAGCAGCTTAAATAATTCACCCCTCCAATTT.

This clonotype is classed as medium-sized. The V gene is TRBV20-1, the J gene TRBJ2-1; 7 bases fit TRBD2. This CDR3 contains 16 residues. With 5 bases clipped from V and 4 bases from J, the junction kept 14 bases outside the gene matches. Per germline, CDR1 DFQATT and CDR2 SNEGSKA (reference sequence). CDR3 sequence reads: CSAGGGTSAIYNEQFF. The CDR3 DNA is TGCAGTGCTGGGGGGGGTACTAGCGCTATTTACAATGAGCAGTTCTTC.

The chain employs TRBV27 and TRBJ2-3, with 9 bases that match TRBD1. CDR3 length: 16 amino acids. The junction had 14 bases not matched to a gene; V was cut back by 9 bases and J by 4 bases. Germline V gene lookup returns CDR1 MNHEY and CDR2 SMNVEV (reference sequence). The CDR3 DNA sequence: TGTGCCAGTCAGCAATTATCGGGACAGGGAGCAGATACGCAGTATTTT. Translation gives CASQQLSGQGADTQYF.

Many counts were recorded for this clonotype. The chain links TRBV18 to TRBJ1-6; TRBD1 might be the D (5 bases). V dropped 3 bases and J dropped 7 bases, with 7 bases sitting between them. The CDR3 covers 13 residues. Per the germline V gene, CDR1 is KGHSH and CDR2 is LQKENI. The chain's CDR3 is CASSPGGNSPLHF. In nucleotides, the CDR3 is TGTGCCAGCTCACCGGGGGGGAATTCACCCCTCCACTTT. Combining the CDR3 with reference TRBV18 and TRBJ1-6 gives the whole variable domain NAGVMQNPRHLVRRRGQEARLRCSPMKGHSHVYWYRQLPEEGLKFMVYLQKENIIDESGMPKERFSAEFPKEGPSILRIQQVVRGDSAAYFCASSPGGNSPLHFGNGTRLTVT.

The chain uses TRBV28 and TRBJ1-5, with unresolved D. Germline V CDR1 and CDR2: MDHEN, SYDVKM. The CDR3 spans 13 residues. The ends were cut back, 6 bases at V and 7 bases at J, with 13 bases in the middle. The CDR3 region has the DNA TGTGCCAGCAGACCCCGTGCGGGCCAGCCCCAGCATTTT. It translates to CASRPRAGQPQHF.

As for this clonotype: Since no conserved phenylalanine or tryptophan closes the CDR3, a read error is the likely cause. It is unclear where the CDR3 begins or ends on the DNA, so no DNA is shown, and the CDR3 is as TCRdb lists it. The chain combines TRBV20-1 with TRBJ2-1. Germline-derived CDR1 and CDR2 are DFQATT and SNEGSKA (reference sequence). The CDR3 is made up of 14 amino acids, end residues included. The CDR3 region is CSARDGLTYNEKFL.

The sample holds many counts of this clonotype. The chain carries TRBV7-9 and TRBJ1-1; 9 nucleotides align to TRBD1. The V gene end was trimmed by 6 bases and the J gene end by 5 bases; junction bases not matched to a gene: 16. Germline values: CDR1 SEHNR, CDR2 FQNEAQ (reference sequence). The CDR3 contains 17 residues. In DNA, the CDR3 is TGTGCCAGCAGTTTTGGGCCGGGACAGGGATTACGGACTGAAGCTTTCTTT. Amino acid sequence: CASSFGPGQGLRTEAFF.

This clonotype was counted many times. The chain couples TRBV24-1 to TRBJ2-1; the D is unclear. Germline CDR1 KGHDR, CDR2 SFDVKD. V was cut by 8 bases and J by 3 bases, with 10 bases left in between. There are 13 residues in the CDR3. The CDR3 bases are TGTGCCACCAAGGTTTCCTACTACAATGAGCAGTTCTTC. Translation gives CATKVSYYNEQFF.

The rearrangement uses TRBV10-3 and TRBJ2-7, with TRBD1 matching 9 bases. After removal of 7 bases from V and 6 bases from J, the junction contained 10 bases not matched to a gene. The germline V gene encodes CDR1 ENHRY and CDR2 SYGVKD. The CDR3 loop spans 14 amino acids. In DNA, the CDR3 is TGTGCCATCACCCAGGGGACAGGGCCCAGCGAGCAGTACTTC. It codes for CAITQGTGPSEQYF.

This clonotype was seen repeatedly, ten times or more. The chain has TRBV28 and TRBJ2-1, with D hard to call. The germline V gene has CDR1 MDHEN and CDR2 SYDVKM. Trimming pared 2 bases from V and 3 bases from J, leaving 11 bases between. The CDR3 totals 15 residues. CDR3 amino acids: CASSLGRTYYNEQFF. CDR3 sequence (DNA): TGTGCCAGCAGTTTAGGGCGGACCTACTACAATGAGCAGTTCTTC.

By sample share, this clonotype is large. The rearrangement joins TRBV25-1 to TRBJ2-3; 9 bases agree with TRBD2. The V segment lost 4 bases and the J segment 7 bases; nucleotides outside the gene matches: 12. Germline V gene sequence: CDR1 MGHDK, CDR2 SYGVNS. The CDR3 runs to 16 residues. The CDR3 DNA follows: TGTGCCAGCAGTGGGTTGACTAGCGGAGGCTCGAATACGCAGTATTTT. It is translated as CASSGLTSGGSNTQYF.

In its sample, this clonotype was seen many times. The chain carries TRBV5-4 and TRBJ2-3; D remains unclear. CDR3 length: 14 residues. In germline, CDR1 is SGHNT, CDR2 YYREEE (reference sequence). The ends were cut back, 0 bases at V and 6 bases at J, with 11 bases in the middle. For the CDR3, the DNA is TGTGCCAGCAGCTTGGTGTCTGACCCTGATACGCAGTATTTT. This gives the protein CASSLVSDPDTQYF.

Worth noting for this clonotype: This clone may be a read error of a much larger clone one base away. The V call is TRBV29-1, the J call TRBJ2-3, with D perhaps given as TRBD1 or TRBD2 (6 bases each). The CDR3 is made up of 15 amino acids. Looked up from germline, CDR1 is SQVTM and CDR2 is ANQGSEA. V lost 6 bases and J 4 bases, leaving 20 bases between the germline ends. CDR3 nucleotides: TGCAGCGTAGGGGCACCGGTCGGGGGCCCAGATACGCAGTATTTT. This encodes CSVGAPVGGPDTQYF.

The CDR3 region has the DNA TGTGCCAGTAGGGGAGGACTAGCGGAAGGCCATGAGCAGTTCTTC. Translation gives CASRGGLAEGHEQFF. The chain links TRBV6-2 or TRBV6-3 to TRBJ2-1; 10 positions agree with TRBD2. The CDR3 is 15 amino acids. V shed 9 bases, J shed 8 bases, and the junction held 13 bases outside the gene matches. Germline V CDR1 and CDR2: MNHEY, SVGEGT.

This clonotype is deemed medium-sized. The rearrangement uses TRBV15 and TRBJ1-1; D ambiguous. Germline assignment: CDR1 LNHNV and CDR2 YYDKDF (reference sequence). This CDR3 is built from 15 residues. Between the trimmed V and J ends, which lost 0 bases and 3 bases, there was a span of 11 bases. The DNA of the CDR3 is TGTGCCACCAGCAGAGAAATCACGGGCCACACTGAAGCTTTCTTT. This codes for CATSREITGHTEAFF.

This clonotype was picked up many times. CDR3 coding DNA: TGTGCCAGCAGTGTGGGACTAGCGGGATTAAAAGGGTCGGAGTTCTTC. This codes for CASSVGLAGLKGSEFF. The rearrangement links TRBV6-1 to TRBJ2-1; 13 bases are shared with TRBD2. CDR3 size: 16 residues. The junction had 14 bases not matched to a gene; V was cut back by 4 bases and J by 14 bases. CDR1 and CDR2 from the germline V gene are MNHNS and SASEGT.

In this sample, this clonotype turned up many times. This CDR3 reads CATGQSSSYNEQFF. In DNA form, the CDR3 reads TGTGCCACGGGACAGTCGAGCTCCTACAATGAGCAGTTCTTC. The chain carries TRBV6-1 and TRBJ2-1; 7 bases match TRBD1. CDR1 is MNHNS and CDR2 is SASEGT in the germline V gene. The CDR3 has 14 amino acids. Trimming at V came to 10 bases and at J to 0 bases, leaving 6 bases not matched to a gene.

By its share, this clonotype is medium-sized (0.01 to 0.1%). V and J are TRBV20-1 and TRBJ2-1; 10 bases map to TRBD2. Germline loops: CDR1 DFQATT, CDR2 SNEGSKA (reference sequence). This CDR3 has 15 residues. J gave up 1 base and V 5 bases, and 5 bases lay outside the gene matches. The CDR3, as DNA: TGCAGTGCTCGCGGAGCGGGAGGGTCCTACAATGAGCAGTTCTTC. Amino acids: CSARGAGGSYNEQFF.